What follows are 9 T cell receptor beta chains derived from one specimen sequenced in a study of beta chain features in type 1 diabetes. Isolated RNA was reverse transcribed in full, so expressed TCRB transcripts were sequenced. Sequencing used immunoSEQ multiplex PCR; TCRdb keeps in-frame clones, though not all of them. The sample lists over 150,000 clones, approximately 8% occurring once. These receptors lack a known antigen. The study's findings and limits: Type 1 diabetes patients had moderately but significantly shorter TCRB CDR3s in all four CD4+ subsets.

Input material: central memory CD4+ T cells from blood. The source is a woman aged 40 to 49 with type 1 diabetes.

The rearrangement links TRBV30 to TRBJ1-1, with D hard to call. Per germline, CDR1 GTSNPN and CDR2 SVGIG (reference sequence). The CDR3 is 11 amino acids. Trimming cost V 1 base and J 7 bases, with 7 bases left between them. Here the CDR3 reads CAWSGISEAFF. Here the CDR3 DNA reads TGTGCCTGGAGTGGAATCAGTGAAGCTTTCTTT. The variable domain in full, completed from reference TRBV30 and TRBJ1-1, reads SQTIHQWPATLVQPVGSPLSLECTVEGTSNPNLYWYRQAAGRGLQLLFYSVGIGQISSEVPQNLSASRPQDRQFILSSKKLLLSDSGFYLCAWSGISEAFFGQGTRLTVV.

The rearrangement uses TRBV7-2 and TRBJ2-3; 9 bases match TRBD2. V lost 8 bases, J lost 2 bases, and 14 bases stayed unmatched. The CDR3 covers 17 residues. Germline CDR1 reads SGHTA; CDR2 reads FQGNSA. Here the CDR3 reads CASRTLSGRETTDTQYF. The CDR3 DNA reads TGTGCCAGCCGCACCCTTAGCGGGAGAGAGACCACAGATACGCAGTATTTT. The whole variable domain, remainder taken from reference TRBV7-2 and TRBJ2-3, is GAGVSQSPSNKVTEKGKDVELRCDPISGHTALYWYRQSLGQGLEFLIYFQGNSAPDKSGLPSDRFSAERTGGSVSTLTIQRTQQEDSAVYLCASRTLSGRETTDTQYFGPGTRLTVL.

The rearrangement uses TRBV28 and TRBJ1-5; tentatively, D is TRBD1 (6 bases). Deletions cut 9 bases from V and 0 bases from J, with 21 bases between. Per the germline V gene, CDR1 is MDHEN and CDR2 is SYDVKM. The CDR3 consists of 17 residues. The CDR3 DNA follows: TGTGCCAGTAACCAGGGGAAAGCCTCTTATAGCAATCAGCCCCAGCATTTT. This codes for CASNQGKASYSNQPQHF.

This clone came up a few times. The CDR3 loop is CSVEGDKLNTEAFF. In nucleotides, the CDR3 is TGCAGCGTTGAAGGGGACAAATTGAACACTGAAGCTTTCTTT. The V and J genes are TRBV29-1 and TRBJ1-1; TRBD1 is a possible D gene (6 bases). Trimming took off 1 base at V and 0 bases at J, with 9 bases between the two ends. The V gene's germline CDR1 is SQVTM and CDR2 ANQGSEA. The CDR3 is made up of 14 amino acids.

The chain links TRBV18 to TRBJ2-2; 8 nucleotides align to TRBD2. Trimming at V came to 0 bases and at J to 5 bases, leaving 5 bases not matched to a gene. This CDR3 comprises 16 residues. Germline V gene sequence: CDR1 KGHSH, CDR2 LQKENI. CDR3 nucleotide sequence: TGTGCCAGCTCACCACCGGGACTAGTTCAGACCGGGGAGCTGTTTTTT. Encoded protein: CASSPPGLVQTGELFF. Drawing the rest from reference TRBV18 and TRBJ2-2, the complete variable domain is NAGVMQNPRHLVRRRGQEARLRCSPMKGHSHVYWYRQLPEEGLKFMVYLQKENIIDESGMPKERFSAEFPKEGPSILRIQQVVRGDSAAYFCASSPPGLVQTGELFFGEGSRLTVL.

This clone was seen repeatedly, ten times or more. CDR3 nucleotide sequence: TGTGCCAGCAGCGACTCCGGGACACCCTACGAGCAGTACTTC. Translated: CASSDSGTPYEQYF. This sequence joins TRBV28 and TRBJ2-7; D is possibly TRBD1 (6 bases). Germline assignment: CDR1 MDHEN and CDR2 SYDVKM. V gave up 6 bases and J gave up 2 bases, with 14 bases separating them. The CDR3 extends over 14 amino acids.

J is TRBJ1-4 and V is TRBV10-3; D remains ambiguous. The CDR3 is 15 amino acids. The germline V and J ends were trimmed by 9 bases and 1 base, with 15 bases remaining between them. Germline V gives CDR1 ENHRY, CDR2 SYGVKD. In DNA form, the CDR3 reads TGTGCCATTAGCAGCAGAGGCGGAACTAATGAAAAACTGTTTTTT. As protein: CAISSRGGTNEKLFF.

This clone was counted only a few times. V gene TRBV7-2 combines with J gene TRBJ1-2; D not resolved. V was pared by 7 bases and J by 8 bases, with 11 bases between. The CDR3 is 11 residues long. Germline values: CDR1 SGHTA, CDR2 FQGNSA. The DNA of the CDR3 is TGTGCCAGCACCCTAGTCGGGGGCTACACCTTC. As protein: CASTLVGGYTF.

This clone occurred a few times. V usage is TRBV6-6 and J usage is TRBJ1-6; D remains ambiguous. Germline CDR1 MNHNY, CDR2 SVGAGI (reference sequence). Deletions cut 4 bases from V and 7 bases from J, with 14 bases between. The CDR3 runs to 15 residues. The CDR3 DNA reads as TGTGCCAGCAGTTCAATCACTTCCGGGAATTCACCCCTCCACTTT. Protein product: CASSSITSGNSPLHF.